This T cell receptor beta chain derives from a study of blood T cell repertoires in COVID-19. Study-level background: Samples came from the United States, Italy and Spain, spanning acute and convalescent COVID-19. PBMCs, B-cell-depleted T cells, or T cells were the source of the cDNA or gDNA that made up the material.

As originally analysed: Researchers report that nucleated cell counts were estimated from reference gene primer amplification. Generated by immunoSEQ multiplex PCR, the TCRdb table keeps only in-frame clones and is missing some. V and J calls and clone size are as listed in that table; D and trimming were resolved from the DNA. This table has over 100,000 clones, about 87% appearing once. Trimming at V came to 5 bases and at J to 2 bases, leaving 7 bases not matched to a gene. CDR3 length equals 15 residues. Looked up from germline, CDR1 is MNHEY and CDR2 is SVGAGI. V gene TRBV6-5 combines with J gene TRBJ2-7, with TRBD1 matching 9 bases. Sequences were obtained from peripheral blood. The TCR originated in a human donor in a cohort sampled during active COVID-19. The CDR3 region is CASSNSGTGTYEQYF. DNA for the CDR3: TGTGCCAGCAGTAATTCCGGGACAGGGACCTACGAGCAGTACTTC.